This T cell receptor (beta chain) was retrieved from a study of blood T cell repertoires in COVID-19 (dated by TCRdb to the early 2020s). Context from the whole study: Samples from collaborators originated in the United States, Italy and Spain and spanned both the acute and convalescent phases of COVID-19. The material from the prospective study consisted of cDNA or gDNA derived from T cells, B-cell-depleted T cells, or PBMCs. A freely available public database, intended as a resource for researchers studying the immune response to SARS-CoV-2, is where the repertoires were released. Where HLA class I and class II types were available, the types were taken from metadata supplied by the sample provider, not from assay-based typing. Samples came from the ongoing ImmuneRACE study (first 160 participants) plus 1,254 subjects from 6 global collaborators. Deeply sampled blood TCRbeta repertoires from subjects exposed to, actively infected with, or recovered from COVID-19 were included in the dataset. A de-identified subject ID, COVID-19 status, age in years and sex were almost always included in the sample metadata.

CDR1 and CDR2 were assigned from the germline V gene (reference sequence) as MNHEY and SMNVEV. Germline trimming amounts to 7 bases on V and 6 bases on J, with 3 as the count of junction bases outside the gene matches. From the cysteine through the phenylalanine, the CDR3 covers 11 amino acids. Just the 33-base CDR3 DNA is kept, in frame starting at base 1. In the prospective study, participants were roughly 18 to 100 years old, resided in approximately 25 geographic areas of the United States, and were enrolled through a virtual design. Cohort assignment in the prospective study relied on participant-reported clinical history from a screening survey and a study questionnaire. Each participant in the prospective study had whole blood, serum and a nasopharyngeal or oropharyngeal swab collected by mobile phlebotomists. Additional blood draws and questionnaires over an approximately 2-month period could optionally be provided by prospective study participants. Before DNA extraction, prospective study blood samples were shipped either frozen or at room temperature.

Comment on this clone: The clone's antigen remains unknown. Base qualities are not provided; no much larger clone lies one nucleotide away.

TCRbeta CDR3 regions were amplified from genomic DNA by means of the immunoSEQ Assay, a bias-controlled multiplex PCR. Per the source publication's procedure: The number of nucleated cells in each sample was estimated from the amplification of reference gene primers within the assay. To quantify the absolute abundance of each unique TCRbeta CDR3 rearrangement, sequence reads were collapsed and filtered. For each sample, productive Simpson clonality was calculated by taking the square root of Simpson's diversity index across productive rearrangements. Here the immuneACCESS table is served through TCRdb, limited to in-frame sequences with V and J called. Missing clones are a known gap in these copies; in checked studies unresolved V genes cover under half, and the rest lacks a known reason. The D gene and trimming were derived from the DNA, and the V and J assignments and clone size from that table. This sample comprises about 250,000 clones, approximately 85% of them detected only once. 8.5% to 9.5% of the sample comes from the top ten.

Broad study findings and their caveats: The quantity of clinical and demographic metadata differed by source and by participant and was supplied without curation.

Material: PBMCs or T cells enriched from blood (not recorded which). Recombination linked TRBV27 to TRBJ2-7, with 7 bases matching TRBD1. The TCR was taken from a woman in her fifties or sixties with acute COVID-19. In nucleotides, the sequence is TGTGCCAGCAACACAGGGGCCGAGCAGTACTTC. Its coded protein is CASNTGAEQYF.